The T cell receptor (beta chain) described here comes from a study of low-dose radiotherapy and immunotherapy resistance in tumors. About the research overall: Dosing for Cohort 2 consisted of 1 Gy per fraction every two weeks, reaching a total of 13 Gy over 26 weeks.

This clonotype has just a few counts. The CDR3 sequence is 15 residues long. V lost 4 bases and J lost 2; bases outside the gene matches: 2. Germline lookup yields CDR1 SGDLS and CDR2 YYNGEE. Time point meaning: before trial treatment. Eligible patients had advanced solid tumors lacking tumor-infiltrating lymphocytes. First-strand cDNA relied on TRAV- and TRBV-specific primers spanning alpha and beta chains. TCR amplification ran 15 to 20 PCR cycles using constant-region and V-primer adapter primers. mRNA, once isolated, was amplified by in vitro transcription. TCRdb reprocessed the reads via MiXCR and lists one record per CDR3 protein. The sample gives tens of thousands of distinct CDR3 sequences, under 9.5% of which show up once; around 1% is in the top ten.

This TCR was recovered from a male donor with prostate cancer. This sample comprised PBMCs, obtained before treatment. The rearrangement uses TRBV9 and TRBJ2-7; TRBD2 matches 14 bases. Here the CDR3 reads CASSLTSGGAYEQYF. CDR3 DNA sequence: TGTGCCAGCAGCTTGACTAGCGGGGGGGCCTACGAGCAGTACTTC.